Below are 27 T cell receptor beta chains sequenced from a single sample in a study of T cell responses to AZD1222 COVID-19 vaccine. Produced via immunoSEQ multiplex PCR; TCRdb's table is partial and in-frame only. Here the sample spans 67,000 or so clones, roughly 89% being singletons. The sequencing used peripheral blood, collected on day 0 of AZD1222 vaccination. The source of these receptors is an adult in good health.

V and J are TRBV12-3 or TRBV12-4 and TRBJ1-2; D may be TRBD1 (6 bases). This CDR3 spans 13 amino acids. V was pared by 6 bases and J by 8 bases, with 16 bases between. This CDR3 is CASSTQQGEGYTF. CDR3 DNA sequence: TGTGCCAGCAGCACACAACAGGGAGAGGGCTACACCTTC.

This chain links TRBV5-8 with TRBJ1-6; 9 bases line up with TRBD1. The junction had 7 bases not matched to a gene; V was cut back by 0 bases and J by 9 bases. The CDR3 runs to 16 residues. Germline V lookup: CDR1 SGHTS, CDR2 YDEGEE. This CDR3 reads CASSLGSGTGPSPLHF. The CDR3 bases are TGTGCCAGCAGCTTGGGCTCGGGGACAGGGCCTTCACCCCTCCACTTT.

A single count supports this clone. The chain uses TRBV29-1 and TRBJ2-7, with 7 bases lining up with TRBD1. Per the germline V gene, CDR1 is SQVTM and CDR2 is ANQGSEA. This CDR3 region has 13 residues. Losses at the gene ends were 7 bases for V and 2 bases for J; bases not matched to a gene: 8. The chain's CDR3 is CSAQGDKAYEQYF. CDR3 sequence (DNA): TGCAGCGCCCAGGGGGACAAAGCCTACGAGCAGTACTTC.

This chain links TRBV2 with TRBJ2-5, with 7 bases matching TRBD1. This CDR3 region has 13 residues. Losses at the gene ends were 8 bases for V and 1 base for J; bases not matched to a gene: 4. CDR1 is SNHLY and CDR2 is FYNNEI in the germline V gene. In nucleotides, the CDR3 is TGTGCCAGCTTGAGGGGGCCCCAAGAGACCCAGTACTTC. It is translated as CASLRGPQETQYF.

CDR3 sequence (DNA): TGTGCCAGCACCCTGGGGACTAGCGACTATGGCTACACCTTC. It codes for CASTLGTSDYGYTF. The J gene is TRBJ1-2, the V gene TRBV28, with D possibly TRBD1 on 5 matching bases. Germline V CDR1 and CDR2: MDHEN, SYDVKM. The CDR3 contains 14 residues. Between the trimmed V and J ends, which lost 7 bases and 3 bases, there was a span of 15 bases.

The chain is built from TRBV7-2 and TRBJ2-2; a possible D gene is TRBD1 (6 bases). The CDR3 consists of 17 residues. Germline-derived CDR1 and CDR2 are SGHTA and FQGNSA. Trimming removed 3 bases from V and 5 bases from J, with 19 bases in between. The CDR3 nucleotides read TGTGCCAGCAGCTTGGTCGTTCTACAGGGCACAACCGGGGAGCTGTTTTTT. This translates into CASSLVVLQGTTGELFF.

The gene calls are TRBV12-3 or TRBV12-4 and TRBJ2-2, with TRBD2 matching 7 bases. This CDR3 contains 13 residues. V trimming: 6 bases; J trimming: 6 bases; junction bases outside the gene matches: 4. CDR3: CASRGLGAGELFF. CDR3 DNA sequence: TGTGCCAGCAGAGGACTAGGGGCCGGGGAGCTGTTTTTT.

The V call is TRBV7-2, the J call TRBJ1-4; TRBD1 matches at 7 bases. V lost 2 bases and J lost 4; bases outside the gene matches: 16. The CDR3 is 19 amino acids. The germline CDR1 and CDR2 sequences are SGHTA and FQGNSA. CDR3 nucleotide sequence: TGTGCCAGCAGCTTATCTCCGGGACAGTGGGGTCCCGGTAATGAAAAACTGTTTTTT. It is translated as CASSLSPGQWGPGNEKLFF.

The chain employs TRBV28 and TRBJ1-3; no clear D. Germline V lookup: CDR1 MDHEN, CDR2 SYDVKM. The CDR3 consists of 14 residues. Trimming cost V 7 bases and J 1 base, with 11 bases left between them. The CDR3 nucleotides are TGTGCCAGCACAGAATCGTCGTCTGGAAACACCATATATTTT. Protein product: CASTESSSGNTIYF.

CDR3 sequence: CASSSTGAYPGELFF. CDR3 bases: TGCGCCAGCAGCTCAACAGGGGCCTATCCCGGGGAGCTGTTTTTT. The rearrangement joins TRBV5-1 to TRBJ2-2; 7 bases match TRBD1. The germline V gene encodes CDR1 SGHRS and CDR2 YFSETQ. The J segment lost 6 bases and the V segment lost 3 bases, leaving 8 bases of the junction unmatched. CDR3 length: 15 amino acids. The complete variable domain, with remaining parts taken from reference TRBV5-1 and TRBJ2-2, reads KAGVTQTPRYLIKTRGQQVTLSCSPISGHRSVSWYQQTPGQGLQFLFEYFSETQRNKGNFPGRFSGRQFSNSRSEMNVSTLELGDSALYLCASSSTGAYPGELFFGEGSRLTVL.

V is TRBV19 and J is TRBJ1-5; no clear D. Trimming took off 0 bases at V and 0 bases at J, with 6 bases between the two ends. Germline lookup yields CDR1 LNHDA and CDR2 SQIVND (reference sequence). This CDR3 region has 15 residues. The CDR3 nucleotides read TGTGCCAGTAGTATAGACCCTTATAGCAATCAGCCCCAGCATTTT. It is translated as CASSIDPYSNQPQHF.

J is TRBJ2-7 and V is TRBV5-6; 9 positions match TRBD2. The CDR3 covers 15 residues. Germline CDR1 is SGHDT and CDR2 is YYEEEE. V trimming: 4 bases; J trimming: 5 bases; junction bases outside the gene matches: 10. The CDR3 nucleotides are TGTGCCAGCAGCCTGCCGACTAGCGGTCAGAACGAGCAGTACTTC. Its translation is CASSLPTSGQNEQYF.

V gene TRBV2 combines with J gene TRBJ2-3, with D perhaps TRBD1 (7 bases). With 4 bases removed from V and 4 bases from J, the gap between germline ends came to 12 bases. This CDR3 is built from 14 residues. Germline V gene data show CDR1 as SNHLY and CDR2 as FYNNEI. DNA for the CDR3: TGTGCCAGCAGTGGCCAGGGGGGCCCAGATACGCAGTATTTT. Its translation: CASSGQGGPDTQYF.

V usage is TRBV7-8 and J usage is TRBJ2-5, with TRBD1 identical over 7 bases. The V gene end was trimmed by 4 bases and the J gene end by 9 bases; junction bases not matched to a gene: 8. Germline CDR1 is SGHVS and CDR2 is FQNEAQ. This CDR3 contains 13 residues. Written as DNA, the CDR3 is TGTGCCAGCAGCTCGGGACAGTCCGGGCCCCAGTACTTC. This gives the protein CASSSGQSGPQYF.

CDR3 amino acids: CASSQDLAGAGNTIYF. CDR3 nucleotide sequence: TGCGCCAGCAGCCAAGATCTTGCAGGGGCTGGAAACACCATATATTTT. The chain links TRBV4-3 to TRBJ1-3; maybe TRBD1 (6 bases). Trimming took off 0 bases at V and 2 bases at J, with 11 bases between the two ends. This CDR3 contains 16 residues. The germline V gene has CDR1 LGHNA and CDR2 YSLEER.

The chain links TRBV6-5 to TRBJ1-3, with TRBD1 matching 7 bases. CDR1 and CDR2 (germline): MNHEY, SVGAGI. Trimming took 6 bases from V and 1 from J; bases not matched to a gene: 6. The CDR3 spans 15 residues. The CDR3 DNA reads TGTGCCAGCAGACAACAGGGGAGATCTGGAAACACCATATATTTT. Translation gives CASRQQGRSGNTIYF.

The V gene is TRBV29-1, the J gene TRBJ1-1, with 7 positions matching TRBD1. The V gene end was trimmed by 6 bases and the J gene end by 1 base; junction bases not matched to a gene: 5. The germline V gene has CDR1 SQVTM and CDR2 ANQGSEA. This CDR3 spans 13 amino acids. CDR3 loop: CSVGQNSNTEAFF. The CDR3 DNA sequence: TGCAGCGTGGGACAGAACTCGAACACTGAAGCTTTCTTT.

The chain is built from TRBV6-2 or TRBV6-3 and TRBJ2-7; 10 nucleotides match TRBD1. V trimming: 5 bases; J trimming: 3 bases; junction bases outside the gene matches: 7. Germline CDR1 is MNHEY and CDR2 is SVGEGT. The CDR3 extends over 15 amino acids. The CDR3 reads CASSRDRGSLYEQYF. CDR3 sequence (DNA): TGTGCCAGCAGTCGGGACAGGGGTTCTCTCTACGAGCAGTACTTC.

This chain connects TRBV11-2 to TRBJ1-3; D is perhaps TRBD1 (5 bases). V was shortened by 1 base and J by 0 bases, with 7 bases between the two germline ends. Germline V gene sequence: CDR1 SGHAT, CDR2 FQNNGV. CDR3 length: 15 residues. CDR3 DNA: TGTGCCAGCAGCTTAGGACAGCCCTCTGGAAACACCATATATTTT. Translated, it gives CASSLGQPSGNTIYF.

The CDR3 DNA sequence: TGCAGCGTTGTTAGCGGGGGGGCGGAGACCCAGTACTTC. This codes for CSVVSGGAETQYF. The V gene is TRBV29-1, the J gene TRBJ2-5; 11 nucleotides match TRBD2. The ends lost 4 bases at V and 5 bases at J; junction bases unmatched: 3. Per germline, CDR1 SQVTM and CDR2 ANQGSEA. There are 13 residues in the CDR3.

As regards this clone: An end of the junction differs from the germline gene, which may be a read error. The chain recombines TRBV5-1 with TRBJ2-2, with 8 bases lining up with TRBD1. The CDR3 totals 16 residues. CDR1 and CDR2 (germline): SGHRS, YFSETQ. CDR3 bases: TGCGCCAGCAGCCCACGGACAGGGCGGAACGCCGGGGAGCTGTTTTTT. Protein: CASSPRTGRNAGELFF. The whole variable domain, filled in from reference TRBV5-1 and TRBJ2-2, reads KAGVTQTPRYLIKTRGQQVTLSCSPISGHRSVSWYQQTPGQGLQFLFEYFSETQRNKGNFPGRFSGRQFSNSRSEMNVSTLELGDSALYLCASSPRTGRNAGELFFGEGSRLTVL.

For this clone: Sequence at one end of the junction differs from germline and may be a read error. The gene calls are TRBV4-2 and TRBJ2-1; D not resolved. From germline, CDR1 is LGHNA and CDR2 YNFKEQ. The length of the CDR3 is 13 residues. The CDR3 here is CASSQGLSWEQFF. CDR3 DNA: TGTGCCAGTAGCCAAGGTTTGAGCTGGGAGCAGTTCTTC.

This sequence joins TRBV5-1 and TRBJ2-2; 12 nucleotides match TRBD2. Germline assignment: CDR1 SGHRS and CDR2 YFSETQ. V lost 6 bases and J lost 4; bases outside the gene matches: 7. The CDR3 length is 16 residues. The chain's CDR3 is CASNFGLAGPTGELFF. The CDR3 DNA is TGCGCCAGCAACTTTGGACTAGCGGGGCCCACCGGGGAGCTGTTTTTT.

The chain carries TRBV6-5 and TRBJ1-2; D is perhaps TRBD1 (6 bases). Germline CDR1 MNHEY, CDR2 SVGAGI. The CDR3 is 15 residues long. V gave up 7 bases and J gave up 6 bases, with 21 bases separating them. Here the CDR3 DNA reads TGTGCCAGCAACGACCACCGGGACACCCATAATGGCTACACCTTC. As protein: CASNDHRDTHNGYTF.

J is TRBJ1-2 and V is TRBV4-2, with D unclear. This CDR3 region has 14 residues. CDR1 LGHNA and CDR2 YNFKEQ come from the germline V gene. Trimming removed 0 bases from V and 6 bases from J, with 11 bases in between. The CDR3: CASSQDGRSDGYTF. DNA for the CDR3: TGTGCCAGCAGCCAAGATGGGAGGTCGGATGGCTACACCTTC.

V and J are TRBV9 and TRBJ2-2; 12 nucleotides agree with TRBD1. This CDR3 region has 15 residues. Germline V CDR1 and CDR2: SGDLS, YYNGEE. With 4 bases clipped from V and 6 bases from J, the junction kept 4 bases outside the gene matches. CDR3 bases: TGTGCCAGCAGCTCGGGACAGGGGGCGTCCGGGGAGCTGTTTTTT. Its translation: CASSSGQGASGELFF. Variable domain in full (rest from reference TRBV9 and TRBJ2-2): DSGVTQTPKHLITATGQRVTLRCSPRSGDLSVYWYQQSLDQGLQFLIQYYNGEERAKGNILERFSAQQFPDLHSELNLSSLELGDSALYFCASSSGQGASGELFFGEGSRLTVL.

This clone has just one count. The J gene is TRBJ2-3, the V gene TRBV5-4; 15 bases line up with TRBD2. Germline V gene data show CDR1 as SGHNT and CDR2 as YYREEE (reference sequence). J gave up 2 bases and V 3 bases, and 7 bases lay outside the gene matches. This CDR3 has 18 amino acids. CDR3 DNA: TGTGCCAGCAGCTCGGGACTAGCGGGGGGCGGGTCCACAGATACGCAGTATTTT. Amino acids: CASSSGLAGGGSTDTQYF.